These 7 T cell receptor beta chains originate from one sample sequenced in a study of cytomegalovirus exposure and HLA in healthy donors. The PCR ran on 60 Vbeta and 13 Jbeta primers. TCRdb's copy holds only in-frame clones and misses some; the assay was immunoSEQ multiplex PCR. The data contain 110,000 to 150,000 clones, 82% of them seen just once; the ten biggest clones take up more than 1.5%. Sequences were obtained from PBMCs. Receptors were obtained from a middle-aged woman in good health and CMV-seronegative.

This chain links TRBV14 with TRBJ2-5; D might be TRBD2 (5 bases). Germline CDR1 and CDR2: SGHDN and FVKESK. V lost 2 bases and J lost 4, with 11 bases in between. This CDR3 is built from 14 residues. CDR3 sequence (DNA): TGTGCCAGCAGCCAATTGGGCCGGGGAGAGACCCAGTACTTC. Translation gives CASSQLGRGETQYF.

DNA for the CDR3: TGTGCCAGCAGCTTATCAGGCCGCACCGGGGAGCTGTTTTTT. It encodes CASSLSGRTGELFF. The chain employs TRBV7-2 and TRBJ2-2; D is undetermined. This CDR3 is built from 14 residues. The germline V gene encodes CDR1 SGHTA and CDR2 FQGNSA. Trimming left V 2 bases short and J 4 bases short, with 8 bases between. Drawing the rest from reference TRBV7-2 and TRBJ2-2, the complete variable domain is GAGVSQSPSNKVTEKGKDVELRCDPISGHTALYWYRQSLGQGLEFLIYFQGNSAPDKSGLPSDRFSAERTGGSVSTLTIQRTQQEDSAVYLCASSLSGRTGELFFGEGSRLTVL.

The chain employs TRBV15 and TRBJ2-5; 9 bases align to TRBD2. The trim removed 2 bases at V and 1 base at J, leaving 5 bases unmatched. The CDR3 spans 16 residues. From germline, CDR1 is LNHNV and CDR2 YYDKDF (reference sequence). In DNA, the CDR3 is TGTGCCACCAGCAGAAAACTAGCGGGCCGCCAAGAGACCCAGTACTTC. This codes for CATSRKLAGRQETQYF.

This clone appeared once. The CDR3 region has the DNA TGTGCCAGCAGTTCAGGGGTCGCCTACAATGAGCAGTTCTTC. This gives the protein CASSSGVAYNEQFF. The chain is built from TRBV13 and TRBJ2-1; a weak D match, TRBD1 (6 bases). The V end lost 6 bases, the J end lost 2 bases, and 11 bases lay between the germline ends. CDR1 PRHDT and CDR2 FYEKMQ come from the germline V gene (reference sequence). The CDR3 is 14 residues long.

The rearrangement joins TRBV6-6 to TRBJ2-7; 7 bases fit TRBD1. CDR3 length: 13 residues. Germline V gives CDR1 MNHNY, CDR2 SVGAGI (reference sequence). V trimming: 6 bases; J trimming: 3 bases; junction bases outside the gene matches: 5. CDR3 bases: TGTGCCAGCAGGGGAGACAGGGACTACGAGCAGTACTTC. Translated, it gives CASRGDRDYEQYF.

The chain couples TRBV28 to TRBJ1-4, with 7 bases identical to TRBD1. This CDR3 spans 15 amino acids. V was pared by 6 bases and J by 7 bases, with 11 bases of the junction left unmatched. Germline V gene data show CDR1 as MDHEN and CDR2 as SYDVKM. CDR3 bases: TGTGCCAGCAGCCGCCCGGGACAGAGGGGTGAAAAACTGTTTTTT. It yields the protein CASSRPGQRGEKLFF. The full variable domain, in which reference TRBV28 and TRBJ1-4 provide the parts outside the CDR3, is DVKVTQSSRYLVKRTGEKVFLECVQDMDHENMFWYRQDPGLGLRLIYFSYDVKMKEKGDIPEGYSVSREKKERFSLILESASTNQTSMYLCASSRPGQRGEKLFFGSGTQLSVL.

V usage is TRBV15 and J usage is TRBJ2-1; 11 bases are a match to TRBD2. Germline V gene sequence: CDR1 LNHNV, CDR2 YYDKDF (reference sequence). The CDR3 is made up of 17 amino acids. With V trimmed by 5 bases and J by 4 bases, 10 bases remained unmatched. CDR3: CATSPYPGLAVYNEQFF. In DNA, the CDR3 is TGTGCCACCAGCCCTTACCCGGGACTAGCGGTATACAATGAGCAGTTCTTC.